These 9 T cell receptor beta chains originate from one sample sequenced in a study of cytomegalovirus exposure and HLA in healthy donors. Primers for the PCR totalled 60 Vbeta and 13 Jbeta. TCRdb's copy holds only in-frame clones and misses some; the assay was immunoSEQ multiplex PCR. The sample carries around 150,000 clones, around four fifths recorded once. The sequencing sample was made of PBMCs. Source of these receptors: a woman aged 25 to 39 in good health and CMV-seronegative.

This chain uses TRBV30 with TRBJ1-1; D uncertain. V was clipped by 1 base and J by 5 bases, with 5 bases between them. CDR1 and CDR2 (germline): GTSNPN, SVGIG (reference sequence). The CDR3 loop spans 11 amino acids. The CDR3 loop reads CAWSEQTEAFF. The CDR3 DNA reads as TGTGCCTGGAGTGAACAAACTGAAGCTTTCTTT.

The rearrangement joins TRBV14 to TRBJ2-1; TRBD1 matches 11 bases. The V and J ends lost 1 base and 8 bases, in that order; junction bases with no gene match: 13. This CDR3 region has 18 residues. The V gene's germline CDR1 is SGHDN and CDR2 FVKESK. CDR3: CASSQVGFGQGAYYEQFF. The CDR3 bases are TGTGCCAGCAGCCAAGTCGGTTTCGGACAGGGGGCTTACTATGAGCAGTTCTTC.

The V call is TRBV27, the J call TRBJ2-5; no clear D. The better agreement between TRBJ2-7 and the DNA end casts doubt on the J call. The CDR3 sequence is 11 residues long. Germline assignment: CDR1 MNHEY and CDR2 SMNVEV (reference sequence). The CDR3 region is CASSKNHEQYF. DNA of the CDR3: TGTGCCAGCAGTAAAAACCACGAGCAGTACTTC.

This clone was detected only a few times. This CDR3 is CASSPGESTDTQYF. CDR3 coding DNA: TGCGCCAGCAGCCCCGGGGAGAGCACAGATACGCAGTATTTT. This chain connects TRBV5-1 to TRBJ2-3, with D tentatively TRBD2 (5 bases). Germline lookup yields CDR1 SGHRS and CDR2 YFSETQ. CDR3 length: 14 amino acids. Trimming took off 4 bases at V and 0 bases at J, with 9 bases between the two ends.

The chain joins TRBV9 to TRBJ2-3; 8 bases are a match to TRBD2. The ends lost 1 base at V and 3 bases at J; junction bases unmatched: 7. This CDR3 region has 16 residues. CDR1 SGDLS and CDR2 YYNGEE come from the germline V gene. CDR3 in amino acids: CASSVLWAGGTDTQYF. CDR3 in DNA: TGTGCCAGCAGCGTACTCTGGGCGGGGGGAACAGATACGCAGTATTTT.

The chain combines TRBV5-1 with TRBJ1-6, with 9 bases lining up with TRBD1. The CDR3 is made up of 15 amino acids. J gave up 10 bases and V 2 bases, and 7 bases lay outside the gene matches. In germline, CDR1 is SGHRS, CDR2 YFSETQ. This CDR3 reads CASSLGGTGRSPLHF. The CDR3 coding sequence is TGCGCCAGCAGCTTAGGAGGGACAGGGCGATCACCCCTCCACTTT.

The chain employs TRBV9 and TRBJ2-5; TRBD2 matches 8 bases. The CDR3 length is 14 residues. The ends lost 6 bases at V and 0 bases at J; junction bases unmatched: 4. The germline V gene encodes CDR1 SGDLS and CDR2 YYNGEE. The CDR3 DNA follows: TGTGCCAGCACGGGCGGGGGGTACCAAGAGACCCAGTACTTC. Its translation: CASTGGGYQETQYF. Variable domain in full (rest from reference TRBV9 and TRBJ2-5): DSGVTQTPKHLITATGQRVTLRCSPRSGDLSVYWYQQSLDQGLQFLIQYYNGEERAKGNILERFSAQQFPDLHSELNLSSLELGDSALYFCASTGGGYQETQYFGPGTRLLVL.

In its sample, this clone was seen a few times. The V and J genes are TRBV6-6 and TRBJ1-5; D unresolved. The germline V gene has CDR1 MNHNY and CDR2 SVGAGI (reference sequence). V gave up 4 bases and J gave up 3 bases, with 10 bases separating them. The CDR3 has 14 amino acids. The CDR3 is CASSSARHNQPQHF. In nucleotides, the CDR3 is TGTGCCAGCAGTTCGGCCAGACACAATCAGCCCCAGCATTTT.

V usage is TRBV7-8 and J usage is TRBJ2-7; 11 nucleotides match TRBD2. The V and J ends lost 5 bases and 2 bases, in that order; junction bases with no gene match: 8. This CDR3 has 16 residues. The germline V gene has CDR1 SGHVS and CDR2 FQNEAQ. The DNA of the CDR3 is TGTGCCAGCAGCCGACGACTAGCGGGGAAGACCTACGAGCAGTACTTC. Translated: CASSRRLAGKTYEQYF.